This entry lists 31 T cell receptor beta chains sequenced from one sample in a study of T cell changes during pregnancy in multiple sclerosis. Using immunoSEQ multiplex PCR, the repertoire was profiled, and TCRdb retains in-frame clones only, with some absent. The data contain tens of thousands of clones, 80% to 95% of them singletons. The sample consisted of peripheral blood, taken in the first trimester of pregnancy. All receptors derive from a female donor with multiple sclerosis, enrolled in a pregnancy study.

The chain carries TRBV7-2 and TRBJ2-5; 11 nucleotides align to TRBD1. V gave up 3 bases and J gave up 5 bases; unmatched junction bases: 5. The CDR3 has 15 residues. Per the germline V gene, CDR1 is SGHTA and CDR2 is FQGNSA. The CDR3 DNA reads TGTGCCAGCAGCTTGGGACAGGGGGGGCGGGAGACCCAGTACTTC. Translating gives CASSLGQGGRETQYF.

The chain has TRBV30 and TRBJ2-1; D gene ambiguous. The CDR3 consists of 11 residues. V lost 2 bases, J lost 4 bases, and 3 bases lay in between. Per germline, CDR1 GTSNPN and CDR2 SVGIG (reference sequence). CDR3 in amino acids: CAWSPYNEQFF. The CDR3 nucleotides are TGTGCCTGGAGTCCGTACAATGAGCAGTTCTTC.

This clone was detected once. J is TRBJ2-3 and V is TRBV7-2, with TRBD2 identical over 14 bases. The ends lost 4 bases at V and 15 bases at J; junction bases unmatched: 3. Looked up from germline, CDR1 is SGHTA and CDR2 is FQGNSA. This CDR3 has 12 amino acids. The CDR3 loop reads CASSSTSGGGYF. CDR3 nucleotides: TGTGCCAGCAGCTCGACTAGCGGGGGGGGTTATTTT.

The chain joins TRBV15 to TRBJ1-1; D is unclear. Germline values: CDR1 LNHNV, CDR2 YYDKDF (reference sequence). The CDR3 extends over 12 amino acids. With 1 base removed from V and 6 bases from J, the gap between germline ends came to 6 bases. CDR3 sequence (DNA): TGTGCCACCAGCAGAGGGGAGCCTGAAGCTTTCTTT. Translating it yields CATSRGEPEAFF. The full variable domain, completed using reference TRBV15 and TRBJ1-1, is DAMVIQNPRYQVTQFGKPVTLSCSQTLNHNVMYWYQQKSSQAPKLLFHYYDKDFNNEADTPDNFQSRRPNTSFCFLDIRSPGLGDTAMYLCATSRGEPEAFFGQGTRLTVV.

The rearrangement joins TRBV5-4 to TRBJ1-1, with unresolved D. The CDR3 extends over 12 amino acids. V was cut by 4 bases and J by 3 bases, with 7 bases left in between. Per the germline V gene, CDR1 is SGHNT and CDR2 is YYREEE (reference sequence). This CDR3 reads CASSLKYTEAFF. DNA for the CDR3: TGTGCCAGCAGCCTAAAATACACTGAAGCTTTCTTT. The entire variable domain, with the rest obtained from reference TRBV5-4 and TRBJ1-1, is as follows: ETGVTQSPTHLIKTRGQQVTLRCSSQSGHNTVSWYQQALGQGPQFIFQYYREEENGRGNFPPRFSGLQFPNYSSELNVNALELDDSALYLCASSLKYTEAFFGQGTRLTVV.

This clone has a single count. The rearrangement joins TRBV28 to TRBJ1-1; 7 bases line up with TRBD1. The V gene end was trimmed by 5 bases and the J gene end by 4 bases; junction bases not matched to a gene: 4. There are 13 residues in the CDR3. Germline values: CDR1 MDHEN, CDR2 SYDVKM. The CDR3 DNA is TGTGCCAGCAGTCCGGGACAGAGCACTGAAGCTTTCTTT. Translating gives CASSPGQSTEAFF.

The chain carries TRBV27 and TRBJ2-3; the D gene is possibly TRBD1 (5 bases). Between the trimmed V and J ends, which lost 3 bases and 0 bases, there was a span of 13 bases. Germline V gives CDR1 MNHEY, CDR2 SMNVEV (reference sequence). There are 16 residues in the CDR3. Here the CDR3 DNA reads TGTGCCAGCAGTTTGGGGCAGTGGTCTAGCACAGATACGCAGTATTTT. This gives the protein CASSLGQWSSTDTQYF.

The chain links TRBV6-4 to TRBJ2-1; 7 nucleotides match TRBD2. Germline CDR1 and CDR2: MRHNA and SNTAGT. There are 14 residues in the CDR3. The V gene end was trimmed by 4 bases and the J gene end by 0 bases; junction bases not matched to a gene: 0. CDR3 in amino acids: CASSVAGSYNEQFF. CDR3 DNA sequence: TGTGCCAGCAGTGTAGCGGGCTCCTACAATGAGCAGTTCTTC.

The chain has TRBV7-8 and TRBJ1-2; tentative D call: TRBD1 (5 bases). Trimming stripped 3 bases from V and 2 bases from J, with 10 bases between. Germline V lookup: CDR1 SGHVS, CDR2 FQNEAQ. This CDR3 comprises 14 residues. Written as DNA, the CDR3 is TGTGCCAGCAGCTTTGGGCAGGGAAACTATGGCTACACCTTC. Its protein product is CASSFGQGNYGYTF.

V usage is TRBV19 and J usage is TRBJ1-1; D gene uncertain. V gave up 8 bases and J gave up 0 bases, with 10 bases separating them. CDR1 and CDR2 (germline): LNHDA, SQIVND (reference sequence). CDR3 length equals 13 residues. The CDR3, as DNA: TGTGCCAGTGGTAACTTGGTGAACACTGAAGCTTTCTTT. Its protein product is CASGNLVNTEAFF.

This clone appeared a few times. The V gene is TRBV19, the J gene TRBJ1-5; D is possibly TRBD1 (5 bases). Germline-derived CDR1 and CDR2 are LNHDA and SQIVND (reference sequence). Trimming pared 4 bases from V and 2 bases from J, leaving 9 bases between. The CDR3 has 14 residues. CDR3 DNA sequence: TGTGCCAGTAGTACCACAGGAGGCAATCAGCCCCAGCATTTT. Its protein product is CASSTTGGNQPQHF.

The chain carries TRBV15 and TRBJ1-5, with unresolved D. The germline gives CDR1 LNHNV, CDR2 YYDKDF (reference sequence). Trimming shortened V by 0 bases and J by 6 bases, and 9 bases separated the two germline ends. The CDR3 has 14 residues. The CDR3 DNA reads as TGTGCCACCAGCAGAGAAGAGTCTAGTCAGCCCCAGCATTTT. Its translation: CATSREESSQPQHF.

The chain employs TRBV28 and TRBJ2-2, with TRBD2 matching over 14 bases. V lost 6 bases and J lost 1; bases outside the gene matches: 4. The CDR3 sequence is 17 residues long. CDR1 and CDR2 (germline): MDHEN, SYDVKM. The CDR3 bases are TGTGCCAGCAGGACTAGCGGGAGGGTAGGGAACACCGGGGAGCTGTTTTTT. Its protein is CASRTSGRVGNTGELFF.

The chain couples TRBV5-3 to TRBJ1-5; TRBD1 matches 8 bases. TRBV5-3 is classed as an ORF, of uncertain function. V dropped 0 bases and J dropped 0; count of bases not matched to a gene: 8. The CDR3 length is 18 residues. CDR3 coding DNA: TGTGCCAGAAGCTTGGTAGTACAGGGGGTGATTAGCAATCAGCCCCAGCATTTT. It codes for CARSLVVQGVISNQPQHF.

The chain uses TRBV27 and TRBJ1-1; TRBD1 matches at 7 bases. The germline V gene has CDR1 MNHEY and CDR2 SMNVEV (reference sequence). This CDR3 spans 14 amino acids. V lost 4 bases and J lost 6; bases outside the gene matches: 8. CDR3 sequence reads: CASSSHRGGPEAFF. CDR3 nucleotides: TGTGCCAGCAGTTCCCACAGGGGAGGTCCTGAAGCTTTCTTT.

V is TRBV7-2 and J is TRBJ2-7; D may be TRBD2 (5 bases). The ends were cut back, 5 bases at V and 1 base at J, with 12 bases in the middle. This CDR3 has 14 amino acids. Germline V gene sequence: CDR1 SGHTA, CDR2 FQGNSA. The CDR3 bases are TGTGCCAGCAGCCCACAGACTAAATCCTACGAGCAGTACTTC. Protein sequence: CASSPQTKSYEQYF.

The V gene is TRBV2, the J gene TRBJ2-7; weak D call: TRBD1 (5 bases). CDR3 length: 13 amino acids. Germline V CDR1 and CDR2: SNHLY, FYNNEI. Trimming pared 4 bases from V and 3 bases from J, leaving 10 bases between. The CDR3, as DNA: TGTGCCAGCAGTGTATCAGGGCGCTACGAGCAGTACTTC. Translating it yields CASSVSGRYEQYF.

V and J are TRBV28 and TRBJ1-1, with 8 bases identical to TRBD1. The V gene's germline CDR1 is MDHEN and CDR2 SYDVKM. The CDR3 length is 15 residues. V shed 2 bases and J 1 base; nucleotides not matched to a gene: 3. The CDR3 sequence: CASSLQGAGNTEAFF. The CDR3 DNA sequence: TGTGCCAGCAGTTTACAGGGGGCGGGGAACACTGAAGCTTTCTTT.

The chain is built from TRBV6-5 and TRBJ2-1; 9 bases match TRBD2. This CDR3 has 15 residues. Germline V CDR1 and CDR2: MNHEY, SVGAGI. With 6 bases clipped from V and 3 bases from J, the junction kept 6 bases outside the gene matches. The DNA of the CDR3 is TGTGCCAGCAGCTTAACTAGCGGGCTCTACAATGAGCAGTTCTTC. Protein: CASSLTSGLYNEQFF.

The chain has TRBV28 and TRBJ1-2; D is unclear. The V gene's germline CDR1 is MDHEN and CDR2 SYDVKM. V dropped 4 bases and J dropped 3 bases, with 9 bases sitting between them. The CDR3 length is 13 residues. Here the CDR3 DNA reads TGTGCCAGCAGTTCGACTTGGGACTATGGCTACACCTTC. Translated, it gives CASSSTWDYGYTF.

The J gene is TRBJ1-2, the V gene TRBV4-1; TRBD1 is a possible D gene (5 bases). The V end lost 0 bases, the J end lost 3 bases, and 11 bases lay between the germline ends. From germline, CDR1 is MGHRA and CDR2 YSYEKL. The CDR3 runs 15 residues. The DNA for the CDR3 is TGCGCCAGCAGCCAAGATCCGACAGTTTACTATGGCTACACCTTC. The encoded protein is CASSQDPTVYYGYTF.

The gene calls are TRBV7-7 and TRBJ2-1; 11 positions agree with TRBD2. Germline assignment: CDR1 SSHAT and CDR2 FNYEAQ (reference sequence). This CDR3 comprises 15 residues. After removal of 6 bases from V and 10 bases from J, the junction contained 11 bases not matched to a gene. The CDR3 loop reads CASSRRGLAGEEQFF. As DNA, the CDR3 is TGTGCCAGCAGTCGCCGCGGACTAGCGGGTGAAGAGCAGTTCTTC.

CDR3 bases: TGTGCCAGCAGCTTAGTTTGTTGGACAGGCCTCTTTAGTCAGCCCCAGCATTTT. Protein product: CASSLVCWTGLFSQPQHF. The chain links TRBV7-4 to TRBJ1-5, with 7 nucleotides matching TRBD1. The germline V gene has CDR1 SGHVT and CDR2 SQSDAQ. The V segment lost 1 base and the J segment 6 bases; nucleotides outside the gene matches: 15. The CDR3 runs 18 residues.

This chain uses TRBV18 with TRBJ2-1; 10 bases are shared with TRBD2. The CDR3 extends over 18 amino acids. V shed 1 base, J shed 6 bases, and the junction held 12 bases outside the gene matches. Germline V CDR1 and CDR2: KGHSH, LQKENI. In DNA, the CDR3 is TGTGCCAGCTCACCACGGGTGACTAGCGGGCACGTTAGCAATGAGCAGTTCTTC. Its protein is CASSPRVTSGHVSNEQFF.

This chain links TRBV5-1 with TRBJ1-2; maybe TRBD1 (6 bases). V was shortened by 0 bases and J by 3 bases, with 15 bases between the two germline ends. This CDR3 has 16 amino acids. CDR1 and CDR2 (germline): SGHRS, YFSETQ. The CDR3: CASSLAHSAGDYGYTF. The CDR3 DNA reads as TGCGCCAGCAGCTTGGCGCATTCCGCAGGGGACTATGGCTACACCTTC. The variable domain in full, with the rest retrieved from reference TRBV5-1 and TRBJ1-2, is KAGVTQTPRYLIKTRGQQVTLSCSPISGHRSVSWYQQTPGQGLQFLFEYFSETQRNKGNFPGRFSGRQFSNSRSEMNVSTLELGDSALYLCASSLAHSAGDYGYTFGSGTRLTVV.

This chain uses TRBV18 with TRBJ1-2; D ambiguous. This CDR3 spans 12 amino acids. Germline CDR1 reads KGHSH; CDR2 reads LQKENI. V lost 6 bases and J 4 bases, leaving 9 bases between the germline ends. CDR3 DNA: TGTGCCAGCTCCCCCCCAGGCTATGGCTACACCTTC. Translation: CASSPPGYGYTF. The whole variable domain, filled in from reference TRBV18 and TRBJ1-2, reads NAGVMQNPRHLVRRRGQEARLRCSPMKGHSHVYWYRQLPEEGLKFMVYLQKENIIDESGMPKERFSAEFPKEGPSILRIQQVVRGDSAAYFCASSPPGYGYTFGSGTRLTVV.

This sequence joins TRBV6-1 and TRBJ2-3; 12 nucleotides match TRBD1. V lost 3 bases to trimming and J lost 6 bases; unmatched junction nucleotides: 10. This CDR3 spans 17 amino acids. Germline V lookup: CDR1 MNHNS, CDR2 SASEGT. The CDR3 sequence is CASSDVPGQGASDTQYF. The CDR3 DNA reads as TGTGCCAGCAGTGACGTACCGGGACAGGGGGCATCTGATACGCAGTATTTT.

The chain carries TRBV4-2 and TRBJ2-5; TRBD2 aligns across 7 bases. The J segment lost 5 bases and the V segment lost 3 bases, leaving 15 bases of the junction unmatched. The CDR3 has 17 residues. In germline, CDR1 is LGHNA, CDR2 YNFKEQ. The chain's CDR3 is CASSQGSGGGVGETQYF. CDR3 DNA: TGTGCCAGCAGCCAGGGCTCGGGGGGAGGGGTGGGGGAGACCCAGTACTTC.

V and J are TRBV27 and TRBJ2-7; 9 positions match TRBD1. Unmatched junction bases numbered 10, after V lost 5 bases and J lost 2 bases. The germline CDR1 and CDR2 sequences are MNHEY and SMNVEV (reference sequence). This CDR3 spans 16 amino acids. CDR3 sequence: CASSGLNRGRPYEQYF. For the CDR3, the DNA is TGTGCCAGCAGTGGACTAAACAGGGGGCGACCCTACGAGCAGTACTTC.

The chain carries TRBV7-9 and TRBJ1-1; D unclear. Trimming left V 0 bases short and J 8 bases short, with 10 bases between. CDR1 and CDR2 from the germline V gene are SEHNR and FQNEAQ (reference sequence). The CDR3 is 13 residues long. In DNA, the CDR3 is TGTGCCAGCAGCTTAGCCCCCCTTGTAGAAGCTTTCTTT. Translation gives CASSLAPLVEAFF. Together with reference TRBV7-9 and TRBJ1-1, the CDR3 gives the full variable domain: DTGVSQNPRHKITKRGQNVTFRCDPISEHNRLYWYRQTLGQGPEFLTYFQNEAQLEKSRLLSDRFSAERPKGSFSTLEIQRTEQGDSAMYLCASSLAPLVEAFFGQGTRLTVV.

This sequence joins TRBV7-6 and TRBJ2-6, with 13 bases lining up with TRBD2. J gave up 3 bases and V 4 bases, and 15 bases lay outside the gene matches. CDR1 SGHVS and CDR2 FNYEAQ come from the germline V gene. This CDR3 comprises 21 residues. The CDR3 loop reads CASSWDHNGLAGAGGANVLTF. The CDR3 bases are TGTGCCAGCAGCTGGGACCACAATGGACTAGCGGGAGCTGGTGGGGCCAACGTCCTGACTTTC.